This T cell receptor beta chain was profiled in a study of blood T cells in healthy people across ages. PCR was performed a second time for about 7 to 12 cycles using a sample-barcoded 5' primer and a J-beta primer mix. TCRdb independently ran MiXCR on the 5' RACE reads; one entry per CDR3 protein. The table includes over 600,000 distinct CDR3 sequences, 46% detected once. Germline V gene lookup returns CDR1 SQVTM and CDR2 ANQGSEA. This CDR3 has 14 residues. The J segment lost 4 bases and the V segment lost 4 bases, leaving 6 bases of the junction unmatched. Total RNA amounts of at least 6 micrograms were extracted per sample. Comment on this clonotype: Its antigen remains unknown.

Findings and limits, study-wide: Long-lived donors had more naive CD4+ cells and higher diversity than aged donors.

The clonotype was recovered from a man older than 75 in good health. Sequenced: blood. The chain couples TRBV29-1 to TRBJ2-3; 9 bases are shared with TRBD2. Here the CDR3 DNA reads TGCAGCGTTGCTGGGCGGGAGGGTTCAGATACGCAGTATTTT. Translation gives CSVAGREGSDTQYF.